The 3 T cell receptor beta chains in this list originate from one sample, sequenced in a study of PD-1 blockade in classical Hodgkin lymphoma. TCRdb's copy holds only in-frame clones and misses some; the assay was immunoSEQ multiplex PCR. The sample includes 70,000 or so clones, roughly 93% of them seen just once. Time point in this sample: newly diagnosed, previously untreated cHL patient sample. The sample comprised peripheral blood mononuclear cells (PBMCs). Receptors originate from a human donor with classical Hodgkin lymphoma.

J is TRBJ1-3 and V is TRBV5-6; no definite D call. The CDR3 consists of 15 residues. Germline V gives CDR1 SGHDT, CDR2 YYEEEE. V shed 2 bases and J shed 1 base, with 10 bases lying between them. The CDR3 DNA is TGTGCCAGCAGCTTCGCCGGGGTATCTGGAAACACCATATATTTT. Encoded protein: CASSFAGVSGNTIYF.

As to this clone: The junction departs from the called germline gene at one end, perhaps through a read error. The rearrangement joins TRBV5-1 to TRBJ2-7; 7 bases agree with TRBD1. CDR3 length equals 13 residues. Germline V gene sequence: CDR1 SGHRS, CDR2 YFSETQ. This CDR3 reads CASSRITGDERYF. The CDR3 nucleotides read TGCGCCAGCAGCCGGATTACAGGGGACGAGCGGTACTTC.

The J gene is TRBJ2-1, the V gene TRBV6-6, with D maybe TRBD2 (6 bases). Germline V gives CDR1 MNHNY, CDR2 SVGAGI (reference sequence). Trimming removed 7 bases at V and 4 bases at J, with 14 bases between. This CDR3 has 14 amino acids. CDR3 nucleotide sequence: TGTGCCAGCACTTCTAGTGGGGGGTACAATGAGCAGTTCTTC. As protein: CASTSSGGYNEQFF.